This T cell receptor beta chain was documented in a study of blood T cell repertoires in COVID-19. At the level of the study: The origin of the acute and convalescent COVID-19 samples was the United States, Italy and Spain. Sources were T cells, B-cell-depleted T cells, or PBMCs; the material itself was cDNA or gDNA.

The CDR3 has 16 residues. Germline V gene sequence: CDR1 MNHNY, CDR2 SVGAGI (reference sequence). V lost 4 bases and J lost 5; bases outside the gene matches: 12. Authors' processing steps: Researchers report that nucleated cell counts were estimated from reference gene primer amplification. TCRdb's table, derived via immunoSEQ multiplex PCR, lists solely in-frame clones and lacks some. That table is the source of V, J and clone size, and D and trimming were worked out from the DNA. The table has about 210,000 clones, roughly nine tenths seen once. Sequences were obtained from peripheral blood. The clonotype was recovered from a man aged 40-49 years with acute or convalescent COVID-19. This sequence joins TRBV6-6 and TRBJ1-2, with 8 positions matching TRBD1. CDR3 sequence (DNA): TGTGCCAGCAGTTCCATTTACCTCGGACAGGGATATGGCTACACCTTC. Amino acid sequence: CASSSIYLGQGYGYTF.